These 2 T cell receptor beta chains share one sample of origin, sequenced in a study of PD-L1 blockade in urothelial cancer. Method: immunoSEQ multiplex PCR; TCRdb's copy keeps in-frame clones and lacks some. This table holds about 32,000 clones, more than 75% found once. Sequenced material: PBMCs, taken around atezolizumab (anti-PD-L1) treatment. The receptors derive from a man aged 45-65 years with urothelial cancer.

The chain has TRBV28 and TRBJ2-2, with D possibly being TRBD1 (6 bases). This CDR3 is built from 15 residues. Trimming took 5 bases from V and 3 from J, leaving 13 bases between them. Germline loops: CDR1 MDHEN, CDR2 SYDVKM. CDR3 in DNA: TGTGCCAGCAGTGAGGGCAGGGGAGACACCGGGGAGCTGTTTTTT. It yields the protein CASSEGRGDTGELFF. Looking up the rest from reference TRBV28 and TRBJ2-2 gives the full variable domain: DVKVTQSSRYLVKRTGEKVFLECVQDMDHENMFWYRQDPGLGLRLIYFSYDVKMKEKGDIPEGYSVSREKKERFSLILESASTNQTSMYLCASSEGRGDTGELFFGEGSRLTVL.

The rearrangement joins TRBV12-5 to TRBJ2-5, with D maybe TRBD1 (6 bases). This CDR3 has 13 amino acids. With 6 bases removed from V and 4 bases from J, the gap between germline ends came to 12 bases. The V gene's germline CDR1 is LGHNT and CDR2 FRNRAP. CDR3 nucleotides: TGTGCTAGTGGCCACAGGGTTTTAGAGACCCAGTACTTC. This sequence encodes CASGHRVLETQYF.